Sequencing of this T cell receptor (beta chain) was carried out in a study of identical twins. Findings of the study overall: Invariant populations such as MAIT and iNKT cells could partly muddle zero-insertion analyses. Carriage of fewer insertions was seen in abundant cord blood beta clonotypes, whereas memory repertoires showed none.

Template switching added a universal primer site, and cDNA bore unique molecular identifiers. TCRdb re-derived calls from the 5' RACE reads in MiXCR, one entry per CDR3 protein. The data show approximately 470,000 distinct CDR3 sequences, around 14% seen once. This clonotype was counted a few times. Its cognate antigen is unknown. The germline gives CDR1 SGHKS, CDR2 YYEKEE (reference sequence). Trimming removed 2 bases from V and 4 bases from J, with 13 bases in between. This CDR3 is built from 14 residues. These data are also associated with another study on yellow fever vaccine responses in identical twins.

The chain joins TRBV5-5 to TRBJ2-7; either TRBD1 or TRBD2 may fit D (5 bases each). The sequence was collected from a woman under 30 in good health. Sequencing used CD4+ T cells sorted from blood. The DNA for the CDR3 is TGTGCCAGCAGCTTTTCGGGGCCTGGTTACGAGCAGTACTTC. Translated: CASSFSGPGYEQYF.